A selection of T cell receptor beta chains follows, all from one sample in a study of T cell repertoires in cytomegalovirus infection. These TCRs are of unknown antigen specificity. One entry per CDR3 protein, called by TCRdb with MiXCR from the reads. The profile shows fewer than 150,000 distinct CDR3 sequences, around 30% of them singletons. Here the sequenced sample was CD8+ T cells from cultured PBMCs, taken from culture after CMV antigen stimulation. These receptors all stem from a human donor in good health (CMV status not recorded). Some clones in this sample may be carry-over from other donors' samples. The CDR3 runs from the conserved cysteine through the conserved F or W. The D gene is left open where the match is weak. Expanded clones get a size class; other rows say once, few or many, or leave the size out.

NA,NA,TRBV7-9,TRBJ1-5,12,TGTGCCAGCAGCGGCGGGGGTCAGCCCCAGCATTTT,CASSGGGQPQHF
TRBD2,few,TRBV7-2,TRBJ2-7,18,TGTGCCAGCAGCTTCTACCTTCGCGGGACTAGTTACGCCTACGAGCAGTACTTC,CASSFYLRGTSYAYEQYF
NA,NA,TRBV27,TRBJ1-1,13,TGTGCCAGCAGTTTATCGGTGAACACTGAAGCTTTCTTT,CASSLSVNTEAFF
NA,few,TRBV18,TRBJ1-5,19,TGTGCCACCTCAGAGATTGCTGGGGCAGGTGGGCTTTCCAATCAGCCCCAGCATTTT,CATSEIAGAGGLSNQPQHF
NA,few,TRBV7-8,TRBJ2-7,12,TGTGCCAGCAGCTTTCCCAGGGACGAGCAGTACTTC,CASSFPRDEQYF
NA,NA,TRBV4-1,TRBJ1-1,15,TGCGCCAGCAGCCAAGTCGAATTTGGAGGGACTGAAGCTTTCTTT,CASSQVEFGGTEAFF
NA,NA,TRBV28,TRBJ2-5,14,TGTGCCAGCAGTCCCCTTGGGGACGAAGAGACCCAGTACTTC,CASSPLGDEETQYF
NA,NA,TRBV4-2,TRBJ1-3,11,TGTGCCATAGCGGCGGGAAACACCATATATTTT,CAIAAGNTIYF
NA,NA,TRBV27,TRBJ1-1,11,TGTGCCAGTCAGCTAAACACTGAAGCTTTCTTT,CASQLNTEAFF
NA,NA,TRBV7-9,TRBJ2-3,14,TGTGCCAGCGACGGGGTTTTTAGCACAGATACGCAGTATTTT,CASDGVFSTDTQYF
TRBD1,NA,TRBV9,TRBJ2-5,16,TGTGCCAGCAGCCCCCGGACAGGTTGGTCAGGAGAGACCCAGTACTTC,CASSPRTGWSGETQYF
TRBD1,NA,TRBV27,TRBJ1-2,14,TGTGCCAGCCGATCCCGGACAGGGGGCTATGGCTACACCTTC,CASRSRTGGYGYTF
NA,NA,TRBV7-8,TRBJ1-1,13,TGTGCCAGCAGCAGCAGGGAGAACACTGAAGCTTTCTTT,CASSSRENTEAFF
NA,few,TRBV7-9,TRBJ1-1,14,TGTGCCAGCAGCCCGCTTGCAGGGGACACTGAAGCTTTCTTT,CASSPLAGDTEAFF
NA,NA,TRBV7-9,TRBJ2-2,17,TGTGCCAGCAGCTTAACTATCCCCTCCCGAGACACCGGGGAGCTGTTTTTT,CASSLTIPSRDTGELFF
NA,NA,TRBV12-3/TRBV12-4,TRBJ1-5,12,TGTGCCAGCAGTTTAGGGGGGAGGCCCCAGCATTTT,CASSLGGRPQHF
NA,many,TRBV6-5,TRBJ2-2,17,TGTGCCAGCAGTTACCACCGGGACACACACCGGACCGGGGAGCTGTTTTTT,CASSYHRDTHRTGELFF
NA,NA,TRBV6-6,TRBJ1-3,13,TGTGCCAGCAGTTACTCGGGGGAGAACACCATATATTTT,CASSYSGENTIYF
TRBD2,many,TRBV7-2,TRBJ2-5,15,TGTGCCAGCAGCTTAGTACTGACTAGCGAAGAGACCCAGTACTTC,CASSLVLTSEETQYF
NA,few,TRBV7-9,TRBJ2-1,16,TGTGCCAGCAGCTCCACAACGGGACACGGGGCCAATGAGCAGTTCTTC,CASSSTTGHGANEQFF
TRBD1,few,TRBV5-7,TRBJ1-5,19,TGTGCCAGCAGCGAACTAAGGACAGGCTGGGGGTATAGCAATCAGCCCCAGCATTTT,CASSELRTGWGYSNQPQHF
TRBD1,few,TRBV6-6,TRBJ1-2,14,TGTGCCAGCAGTTACACGGGACAGGGGGATGGCTACACCTTC,CASSYTGQGDGYTF
TRBD1,NA,TRBV7-9,TRBJ2-2,17,TGTGCCAGCAGCTTAGAGGACAGGTACTCGAACACCGGGGTGCTGTTTTTT,CASSLEDRYSNTGVLFF
NA,NA,TRBV9,TRBJ1-1,16,TGTGCCAGCAGCGCCAGCCGGGACATGGGTAACACTGAAGCTTTCTTT,CASSASRDMGNTEAFF